These 30 T cell receptor beta chains were sequenced from one sample in a study of OX40 agonist ivuxolimab in advanced cancers. TCRdb keeps only in-frame clones here, not all; method: immunoSEQ multiplex PCR. The top ten hold less than 6% of the sample, which has roughly 76,000 clones, approximately 85% seen once. This sample comprised CD4+ or CD8+ T cells sorted from blood, obtained in a trial of the OX40 agonist ivuxolimab. All receptors come from an adult with an advanced solid tumor such as melanoma, head and neck, liver or kidney cancer.

The gene calls are TRBV7-2 and TRBJ1-2; D remains ambiguous. Germline CDR1 is SGHTA and CDR2 is FQGNSA. There are 12 residues in the CDR3. V was pared by 0 bases and J by 8 bases, with 7 bases between. Written as DNA, the CDR3 is TGTGCCAGCAGCTTAGCCCTGGGGGGCTACACCTTC. Its protein is CASSLALGGYTF.

The gene calls are TRBV11-2 and TRBJ2-1, with 9 bases matching TRBD2. V trimming: 0 bases; J trimming: 2 bases; junction bases outside the gene matches: 2. This CDR3 is built from 16 residues. Per germline, CDR1 SGHAT and CDR2 FQNNGV. CDR3 region: CASSLERGGAYNEQFF. DNA for the CDR3: TGTGCCAGCAGCTTAGAGCGGGGGGGCGCCTACAATGAGCAGTTCTTC.

V usage is TRBV11-2 and J usage is TRBJ1-2; D unresolved. The V gene's germline CDR1 is SGHAT and CDR2 FQNNGV. Trimming stripped 5 bases from V and 7 bases from J, with 20 bases between. CDR3 length equals 15 residues. The CDR3 protein is CASSASNRASGGYTF. The CDR3, as DNA: TGTGCCAGCAGCGCATCTAATCGGGCCTCCGGTGGCTACACCTTC.

V and J are TRBV18 and TRBJ1-2; D is unresolved. Trimming cost V 0 bases and J 1 base, with 6 bases left between them. The CDR3 runs 14 residues. Germline V gene data show CDR1 as KGHSH and CDR2 as LQKENI. The CDR3, as DNA: TGTGCCAGCTCACCACCGTCATATAACTATGGCTACACCTTC. Translated, it gives CASSPPSYNYGYTF.

This sequence joins TRBV2 and TRBJ2-1; D remains unclear. V was pared by 2 bases and J by 9 bases, with 17 bases between. CDR3 length equals 15 residues. Germline CDR1 SNHLY, CDR2 FYNNEI. The CDR3: CASSEWPAPPGEQFF. In nucleotides, the CDR3 is TGTGCCAGCAGTGAATGGCCAGCGCCGCCCGGTGAGCAGTTCTTC. Variable domain in full (rest from reference TRBV2 and TRBJ2-1): EPEVTQTPSHQVTQMGQEVILRCVPISNHLYFYWYRQILGQKVEFLVSFYNNEISEKSEIFDDQFSVERPDGSNFTLKIRSTKLEDSAMYFCASSEWPAPPGEQFFGPGTRLTVL.

The DNA for the CDR3 is TGTGCCAGCAGTTCAGAGACCCGCTACACCTTC. Translation gives CASSSETRYTF. V gene TRBV12-1 combines with J gene TRBJ1-2. TRBV12-1 is tagged as a pseudogene. This CDR3 is 11 amino acids long.

This clone was seen a single time. J is TRBJ2-2 and V is TRBV2, with TRBD2 matching over 7 bases. From germline, CDR1 is SNHLY and CDR2 FYNNEI. The trim removed 7 bases at V and 5 bases at J, leaving 16 bases unmatched. The CDR3 spans 17 residues. CDR3 DNA: TGTGCCAGCACCCCGCCACCGGGAGGTCGAGGGACCGGGGAGCTGTTTTTT. Protein product: CASTPPPGGRGTGELFF. The full variable domain, in which reference TRBV2 and TRBJ2-2 provide the parts outside the CDR3, is EPEVTQTPSHQVTQMGQEVILRCVPISNHLYFYWYRQILGQKVEFLVSFYNNEISEKSEIFDDQFSVERPDGSNFTLKIRSTKLEDSAMYFCASTPPPGGRGTGELFFGEGSRLTVL.

The V call is TRBV5-4, the J call TRBJ2-5; 7 bases match TRBD2. From germline, CDR1 is SGHNT and CDR2 YYREEE (reference sequence). The J segment lost 5 bases and the V segment lost 0 bases, leaving 4 bases of the junction unmatched. The CDR3 covers 14 residues. The CDR3 DNA sequence: TGTGCCAGCAGCTTGGAAGGCGGGAGTGAGACCCAGTACTTC. Translated: CASSLEGGSETQYF.

The chain uses TRBV7-2 and TRBJ2-5; TRBD1 matches 8 bases. Germline V gene lookup returns CDR1 SGHTA and CDR2 FQGNSA. This CDR3 is built from 14 residues. Trimming took 2 bases from V and 5 from J; bases not matched to a gene: 4. In nucleotides, the CDR3 is TGTGCCAGCAGCTTACCAGGGGGCGGTGAGACCCAGTACTTC. Amino acids: CASSLPGGGETQYF.

The chain is built from TRBV12-5 and TRBJ2-3; tentatively, D is TRBD2 (6 bases). The CDR3 runs 18 residues. The V end lost 0 bases, the J end lost 2 bases, and 18 bases lay between the germline ends. CDR1 is LGHNT and CDR2 is FRNRAP in the germline V gene. CDR3 region: CASGLVRDGSVFTDTQYF. For the CDR3, the DNA is TGTGCTAGTGGTTTGGTACGAGACGGGAGTGTGTTCACAGATACGCAGTATTTT.

A few counts support this clone. J is TRBJ2-7 and V is TRBV18, with TRBD1 identical over 10 bases. The V gene end was trimmed by 5 bases and the J gene end by 2 bases; junction bases not matched to a gene: 3. Germline CDR1 reads KGHSH; CDR2 reads LQKENI. CDR3 length: 14 amino acids. CDR3 DNA sequence: TGTGCCAGCTCAGGGGGACAGGGGACCTACGAGCAGTACTTC. It translates to CASSGGQGTYEQYF.

The rearrangement links TRBV6-1 to TRBJ1-2; possibly TRBD1 for D (6 bases). The CDR3 covers 14 residues. Trimming pared 8 bases from V and 6 bases from J, leaving 19 bases between. In germline, CDR1 is MNHNS, CDR2 SASEGT. The CDR3 protein is CASLYREGVDGYTF. As DNA, the CDR3 is TGTGCCAGCTTGTACAGGGAAGGAGTGGATGGCTACACCTTC.

The V gene is TRBV7-9, the J gene TRBJ1-5; 7 bases line up with TRBD1. This CDR3 comprises 18 residues. The ends lost 3 bases at V and 1 base at J; junction bases unmatched: 12. From germline, CDR1 is SEHNR and CDR2 FQNEAQ (reference sequence). The CDR3 DNA follows: TGTGCCAGCAGCTTCGGTAGGGACAGCGCCGTCAGCAATCAGCCCCAGCATTTT. It specifies CASSFGRDSAVSNQPQHF.

V and J are TRBV11-2 and TRBJ2-6; tentatively, D is TRBD1 (6 bases). The V gene's germline CDR1 is SGHAT and CDR2 FQNNGV. V lost 4 bases to trimming and J lost 2 bases, with 12 bases between them. The CDR3 runs 16 residues. The CDR3 DNA sequence: TGTGCCAGCAGCTGGGACACTCAACCTGGGGCCAACGTCCTGACTTTC. It codes for CASSWDTQPGANVLTF.

The rearrangement links TRBV7-3 to TRBJ2-5; D is uncertain. The length of the CDR3 is 13 residues. CDR1 is SGHTA, CDR2 FQGTGA, per germline. Trimming shortened V by 8 bases and J by 5 bases, and 15 bases separated the two germline ends. The CDR3 loop reads CASGSGPRETQYF. The CDR3 DNA reads as TGTGCCAGCGGCTCCGGGCCCCGGGAGACCCAGTACTTC.

Notes on this clone: As the CDR3 is not closed by the conserved phenylalanine or tryptophan, this likely results from a read error. The chain carries TRBV10-2 and TRBJ1-5; the match to TRBD1 covers 10 bases. Trimming cost V 5 bases and J 9 bases; bases outside gene matches: 4. This CDR3 is built from 13 residues. The V gene's germline CDR1 is WSHSY and CDR2 SAAADI. The CDR3 region has the DNA TGCGCCAGCAGTCCGGGACAGGGGTTGCCCCAGCATCTT. It specifies CASSPGQGLPQHL.

V usage is TRBV7-2 and J usage is TRBJ1-2; D uncertain. The V end lost 4 bases, the J end lost 7 bases, and 10 bases lay between the germline ends. The V gene's germline CDR1 is SGHTA and CDR2 FQGNSA. This CDR3 comprises 12 residues. This CDR3 is CASSSEWGGYTF. The CDR3 bases are TGTGCCAGCAGCTCAGAGTGGGGTGGCTACACCTTC.

The chain is built from TRBV7-9 and TRBJ2-7; D possibly corresponds to TRBD2 (5 bases). The CDR3 contains 13 residues. Trimming pared 5 bases from V and 4 bases from J, leaving 12 bases between. Germline CDR1 and CDR2: SEHNR and FQNEAQ (reference sequence). CDR3 in DNA: TGTGCCAGCAGCCCCGACGGGGTGTACGAGCAGTACTTC. Amino acids: CASSPDGVYEQYF. Looking up the rest from reference TRBV7-9 and TRBJ2-7 gives the full variable domain: DTGVSQNPRHKITKRGQNVTFRCDPISEHNRLYWYRQTLGQGPEFLTYFQNEAQLEKSRLLSDRFSAERPKGSFSTLEIQRTEQGDSAMYLCASSPDGVYEQYFGPGTRLTVT.

The rearrangement uses TRBV4-1 and TRBJ1-1; 9 positions agree with TRBD1. V shed 3 bases and J 0 bases; nucleotides not matched to a gene: 5. The germline CDR1 and CDR2 sequences are MGHRA and YSYEKL. This CDR3 has 16 amino acids. In DNA, the CDR3 is TGCGCCAGCAGCCAGTACTGGGACAGGGTGAACACTGAAGCTTTCTTT. Translation: CASSQYWDRVNTEAFF.

This clone has a single count. This chain joins TRBV6-1 and TRBJ2-3, with unresolved D. The CDR3 totals 14 residues. The V gene lost 2 bases and the J gene lost 4 bases, with 10 bases spanning the gap. In germline, CDR1 is MNHNS, CDR2 SASEGT. The chain's CDR3 is CASSEQLAPDTQYF. As DNA, the CDR3 is TGTGCCAGCAGTGAACAGTTAGCCCCAGATACGCAGTATTTT.

This chain links TRBV27 with TRBJ2-5, with 7 bases fitting TRBD1. The junction had 5 bases not matched to a gene; V was cut back by 5 bases and J by 2 bases. Germline V lookup: CDR1 MNHEY, CDR2 SMNVEV (reference sequence). This CDR3 spans 14 amino acids. The CDR3 coding sequence is TGTGCCAGCAGTACCCGGACAGGTCAAGAGACCCAGTACTTC. Translation gives CASSTRTGQETQYF.

V and J are TRBV7-9 and TRBJ2-3; 10 nucleotides agree with TRBD1. V gave up 1 base and J gave up 6 bases; unmatched junction bases: 10. CDR1 and CDR2 from the germline V gene are SEHNR and FQNEAQ (reference sequence). The CDR3 is 17 residues long. DNA of the CDR3: TGTGCCAGCAGCTTAGGGGGACAGGGGCCGCATCAGGATACGCAGTATTTT. Its translation: CASSLGGQGPHQDTQYF.

This chain connects TRBV19 to TRBJ1-1; D gene uncertain. This CDR3 is 16 amino acids long. Germline values: CDR1 LNHDA, CDR2 SQIVND (reference sequence). Trimming shortened V by 8 bases and J by 1 base, and 20 bases separated the two germline ends. For the CDR3, the DNA is TGTGCCAGTTCCCCCGGAGGGCTCAAAAAGAACACTGAAGCTTTCTTT. This sequence encodes CASSPGGLKKNTEAFF.

This clone was counted a few times. The V gene is TRBV6-5, the J gene TRBJ1-6; TRBD1 matches 9 bases. CDR3 length equals 13 residues. Trimming at V came to 10 bases and at J to 7 bases, leaving 5 bases not matched to a gene. The V gene's germline CDR1 is MNHEY and CDR2 SVGAGI. In DNA form, the CDR3 reads TGTGCCACAGGGGACAGGGACAATTCACCCCTCCACTTT. Translation: CATGDRDNSPLHF.

Written as DNA, the CDR3 is TGTGCCAGCAGCTTAGCGAGGGGGAGGGGCGGTGAGACCCAGTACTTC. Residues: CASSLARGRGGETQYF. The chain employs TRBV7-9 and TRBJ2-5, with a weak D call TRBD2 (7 bases). This CDR3 is built from 16 residues. V was trimmed by 0 bases and J by 5 bases, leaving 16 bases between them. Germline-derived CDR1 and CDR2 are SEHNR and FQNEAQ (reference sequence). Together with reference TRBV7-9 and TRBJ2-5, the CDR3 gives the full variable domain: DTGVSQNPRHKITKRGQNVTFRCDPISEHNRLYWYRQTLGQGPEFLTYFQNEAQLEKSRLLSDRFSAERPKGSFSTLEIQRTEQGDSAMYLCASSLARGRGGETQYFGPGTRLLVL.

This clone appeared a few times. The chain joins TRBV7-8 to TRBJ1-5; D is unclear. CDR3 length: 12 residues. Germline loops: CDR1 SGHVS, CDR2 FQNEAQ. V was trimmed by 5 bases and J by 3 bases, leaving 5 bases between them. This chain's CDR3 is CASSTVNQPQHF. The DNA of the CDR3 is TGTGCCAGCAGCACCGTCAATCAGCCCCAGCATTTT.

The V call is TRBV7-9, the J call TRBJ1-2, with 8 nucleotides matching TRBD1. The germline V gene encodes CDR1 SEHNR and CDR2 FQNEAQ (reference sequence). The junction had 1 base not matched to a gene; V was cut back by 8 bases and J by 5 bases. CDR3 length: 11 residues. CDR3 amino acids: CASGTGYGYTF. The CDR3 nucleotides are TGTGCCAGCGGGACAGGTTATGGCTACACCTTC.

The chain is built from TRBV7-2 and TRBJ1-1; D not resolved. Looked up from germline, CDR1 is SGHTA and CDR2 is FQGNSA. The V and J ends lost 6 bases and 0 bases respectively, with 14 bases between them. This CDR3 is 15 amino acids long. CDR3 residues: CASRRPSPLNTEAFF. CDR3 DNA: TGTGCCAGCAGAAGACCCAGCCCCTTGAACACTGAAGCTTTCTTT. The whole variable domain, filled in from reference TRBV7-2 and TRBJ1-1, reads GAGVSQSPSNKVTEKGKDVELRCDPISGHTALYWYRQSLGQGLEFLIYFQGNSAPDKSGLPSDRFSAERTGGSVSTLTIQRTQQEDSAVYLCASRRPSPLNTEAFFGQGTRLTVV.

In the case of this clone: The junction does not match germline at one end; this may be a read error. The chain is built from TRBV7-9 and TRBJ2-3; a weak D match, TRBD2 (6 bases). Per the germline V gene, CDR1 is SEHNR and CDR2 is FQNEAQ (reference sequence). CDR3 size: 12 residues. This chain's CDR3 is CASSLEGLKVDF. The CDR3 coding sequence is TGTGCCAGCAGCTTAGAGGGACTTAAAGTGGATTTT.

This chain uses TRBV6-5 with TRBJ1-2; D unresolved. V was clipped by 4 bases and J by 0 bases, with 9 bases between them. CDR1 MNHEY and CDR2 SVGAGI come from the germline V gene. This CDR3 region has 14 residues. The CDR3 here is CASSFGETNYGYTF. CDR3 sequence (DNA): TGTGCCAGCAGTTTTGGAGAAACTAACTATGGCTACACCTTC.